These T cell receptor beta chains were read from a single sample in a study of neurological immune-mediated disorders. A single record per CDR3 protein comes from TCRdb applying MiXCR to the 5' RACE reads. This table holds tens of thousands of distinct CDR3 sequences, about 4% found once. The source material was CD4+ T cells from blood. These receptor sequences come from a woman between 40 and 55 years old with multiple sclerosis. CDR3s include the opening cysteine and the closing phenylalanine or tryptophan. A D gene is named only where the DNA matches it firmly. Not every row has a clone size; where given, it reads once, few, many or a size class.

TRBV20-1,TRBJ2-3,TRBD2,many,TGCAGTGCTAGGGTTGGCGGGGGGCCCAGAGATACGCAGTATTTT,CSARVGGGPRDTQYF
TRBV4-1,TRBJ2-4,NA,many,TGCGCCAGCAGCCAAGTAGGGCTACCTAAAGCCAAAAACATTCAGTACTTC,CASSQVGLPKAKNIQYF
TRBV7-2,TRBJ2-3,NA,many,TGTGCCAGCAGCTCCTGGGGGGCTAGGGGAAGTACGCAGTATTTT,CASSSWGARGSTQYF
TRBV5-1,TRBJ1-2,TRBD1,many,TGCGCCAGCAGCCGGTTGGGACAGGGCCCTGCTAACTATGGCTACACCTTC,CASSRLGQGPANYGYTF
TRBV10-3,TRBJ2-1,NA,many,TGTGCCATCAGTGAGTCGGGTGAGCAGTTCTTC,CAISESGEQFF
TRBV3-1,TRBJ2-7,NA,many,TGTGCCAGCAGCCCGTACGACAACTCCTACGAGCAGTACTTC,CASSPYDNSYEQYF
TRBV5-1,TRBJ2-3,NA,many,TGCGCCAGCAGCTTGGTGGGGGCCTCTAGCACAGATACGCAGTATTTT,CASSLVGASSTDTQYF
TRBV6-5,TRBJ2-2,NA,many,TGTGCCAGCAGTTACTTCGCCGGGGAGCTGTTTTTT,CASSYFAGELFF
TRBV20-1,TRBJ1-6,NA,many,TGCAGTGCTAGAGGGGCAGTTGCCTCACCCCTCCACTTT,CSARGAVASPLHF
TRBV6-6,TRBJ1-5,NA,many,TGTGCCAGCAGTTACGATTCAGGGTATCAGCCCCAGCATTTT,CASSYDSGYQPQHF
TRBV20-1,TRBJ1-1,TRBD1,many,TGCAGTGCACCTCAGGGGGCGAGGGGGAACACTGAAGCTTTCTTT,CSAPQGARGNTEAFF
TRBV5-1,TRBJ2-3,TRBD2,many,TGCGCCAGCAGCCCGACCGGGACTAGCGGTGCAGATACGCAGTATTTT,CASSPTGTSGADTQYF
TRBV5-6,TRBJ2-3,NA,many,TGTGCCAGCAGCTTGGTTCAGGGGCCCACAGATACGCAGTATTTT,CASSLVQGPTDTQYF
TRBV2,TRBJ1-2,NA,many,TGTGCCAGCAGTGTTGGGACACTCTATGGCTACACCTTC,CASSVGTLYGYTF
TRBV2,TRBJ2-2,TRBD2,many,TGTGCCAGCAGTGAACGAGGCGGGGGTAACACCGGGGAGCTGTTTTTT,CASSERGGGNTGELFF
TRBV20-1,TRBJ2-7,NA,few,TGCAGTGCCCCCTTGGCGGGGGCGAACTCCTACGAGCAGTACTTC,CSAPLAGANSYEQYF
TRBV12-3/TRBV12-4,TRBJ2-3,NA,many,TGTGCCAGCAGCCCCCGGCAACGAGGGGATACGCAGTATTTT,CASSPRQRGDTQYF
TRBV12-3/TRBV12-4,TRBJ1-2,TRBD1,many,TGTGCCAGCAGTTTCAGGCGGACAGGGGGCGGCTACACCTTC,CASSFRRTGGGYTF
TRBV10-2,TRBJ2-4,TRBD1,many,TGCGCCAGCAGTGAGGGGACAGGGATGGCCAAAAACATTCAGTACTTC,CASSEGTGMAKNIQYF
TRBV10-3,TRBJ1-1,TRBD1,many,TGTGCCATCACCACGGGACAGGGTAACACTGAAGCTTTCTTT,CAITTGQGNTEAFF
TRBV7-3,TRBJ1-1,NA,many,TGTGCCAGCAGCTTTCGGCAGGGCGCTGAAGCTTTCTTT,CASSFRQGAEAFF
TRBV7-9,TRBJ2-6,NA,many,TGTGCCAGCAGCCCGTTGGGCAGCTCTGGGGCCAACGTCCTGACTTTC,CASSPLGSSGANVLTF
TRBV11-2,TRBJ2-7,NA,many,TGTGCCAGCAGCATCGTGGCGAAGGGGGGCTACGAGCAGTACTTC,CASSIVAKGGYEQYF
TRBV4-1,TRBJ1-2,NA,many,TGCGCCAGCAGCCAAGAATGGGGCAGCTATGGCTACACCTTC,CASSQEWGSYGYTF
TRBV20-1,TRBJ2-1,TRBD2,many,TGCAGTGCTAGAGATAGCCAGCGGGGGAGTAATGAGCAGTTCTTC,CSARDSQRGSNEQFF
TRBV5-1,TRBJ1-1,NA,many,TGCGCCAGCAGCTCCGGGCCGGGGTCGGCTGAAGCTTTCTTT,CASSSGPGSAEAFF
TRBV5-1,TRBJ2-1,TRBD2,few,TGCGCCAGCAGCCTGGCCCCCGCGGGGGGAAACAATGAGCAGTTCTTC,CASSLAPAGGNNEQFF
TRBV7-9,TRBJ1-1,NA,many,TGTGCCAGCAGCCCGAGAGGGGACACTGAAGCTTTCTTT,CASSPRGDTEAFF
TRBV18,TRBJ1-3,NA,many,TGTGCCAGCTCACCAACGAGTGGGGGTGTCGGAAACACCATATATTTT,CASSPTSGGVGNTIYF
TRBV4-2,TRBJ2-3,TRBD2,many,TGTGCCAGCAGCCCCCTGAAAGACCTAGCGGGGCAGAGCACAGATACGCAGTATTTT,CASSPLKDLAGQSTDTQYF
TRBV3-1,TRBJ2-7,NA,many,TGTGCCAGCAGCCAAGGCGGGGGACAGACGCAGTACTTC,CASSQGGGQTQYF
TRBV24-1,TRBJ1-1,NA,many,TGTGCCACCAGTGATGAACTGGGGGCTGAAGCTTTCTTT,CATSDELGAEAFF
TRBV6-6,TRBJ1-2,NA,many,TGTGCCAGCAGAACAGGTTTAGGGAACTATGGCTACACCTTC,CASRTGLGNYGYTF
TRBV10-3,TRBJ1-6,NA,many,TGTGCCATCGGGGGGCTTGAATCACCCCTCCACTTT,CAIGGLESPLHF
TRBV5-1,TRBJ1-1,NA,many,TGCGCCAGCAGTTCTCATCCACAGGGCACTGAAGCTTTCTTT,CASSSHPQGTEAFF
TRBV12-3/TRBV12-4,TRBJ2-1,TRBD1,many,TGTGCCAGCAGTGCCCCGACAGGGGGGAGAACTTGGATTCCTCGCAATGAGCAGTTCTTC,CASSAPTGGRTWIPRNEQFF
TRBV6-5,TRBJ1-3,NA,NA,TGTGCCAGAAGTCGGAACGGGGGGCTAGGAAACACCATATATTTT,CARSRNGGLGNTIYF
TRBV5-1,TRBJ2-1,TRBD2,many,TGCGCCAGCAGCTCACTAGCGGGGGGGAACAATGAGCAGTTCTTC,CASSSLAGGNNEQFF
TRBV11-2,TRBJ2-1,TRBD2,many,TGTGCCAGCAGCCGCCGGACTAGCGGGGGGACCTACAATGAGCAGTTCTTC,CASSRRTSGGTYNEQFF
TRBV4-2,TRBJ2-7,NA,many,TGTGCCAGCAGCCGGGGGGAGTCGGGCGAGCAGTACTTC,CASSRGESGEQYF
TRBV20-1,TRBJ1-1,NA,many,TGCAGTGCTAGAGATATCACGGGCTCGAACACTGAAGCTTTCTTT,CSARDITGSNTEAFF
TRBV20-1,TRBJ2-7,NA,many,TGCAGTGCTAGAGAGGGTAGCGGAACTTCCTACGAGCAGTACTTC,CSAREGSGTSYEQYF
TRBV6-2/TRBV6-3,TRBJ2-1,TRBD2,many,TGTGCCAGCAATATCCGCGGGCGGGGGGTATACAATGAGCAGTTCTTC,CASNIRGRGVYNEQFF
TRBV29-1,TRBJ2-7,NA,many,TGCAGCGTTTACGGGACCACAAGGCCCGAGCAGTACTTC,CSVYGTTRPEQYF